Given below is one TCR beta chain in context. Its antigen is unknown. Here immunoSEQ multiplex PCR was the method, and the copy in TCRdb shows in-frame clones only, minus some. The repertoire holds about 100,000 clones, with about 90% as singletons. This entry belongs to a study of T cell responses to AZD1222 COVID-19 vaccine. Study conclusions and caveats: The sample set comprised mostly white British donors with more females, and clonal diversity was possibly underestimated. No day 14 peak samples; only post-peak repertoires were characterized. Receipt of two AZD1222 doses was followed by a rise in Spike-specific TCR breadth and depth. Spike regions recognized by vaccine-associated CD4 TCRs spanned the protein, led by 160-218 and 743-854.

This receptor was taken from an adult in good health. This material consisted of peripheral blood, taken on day 0 of MenACWY control vaccination.

CDR3 coding DNA: TGTGCCAGCTCGAGAGGGGGTAGCACAGATACGCAGTATTTT. Translating it yields CASSRGGSTDTQYF. The rearrangement joins TRBV7-3 to TRBJ2-3; maybe TRBD1 (6 bases). Germline lookup yields CDR1 SGHTA and CDR2 FQGTGA. CDR3 length: 14 residues. The V and J ends lost 8 bases and 0 bases respectively, with 12 bases between them.